This T cell receptor (beta chain) was observed in a study of T-cell memory formation after mild COVID-19. Study conclusions and caveats: Detection of some responders pre-infection suggested pre-existing cross-reactive memory T cells participated. CD4+ contracting clones were found mainly in CM and EM, and CD8+ ones in EMRA.

From the 5' RACE reads, TCRdb called clonotypes with MiXCR, one entry per CDR3 protein. This sample has approximately 340,000 distinct CDR3 sequences, with roughly 15% found just once. The trim removed 5 bases at V and 3 bases at J, leaving 5 bases unmatched. The CDR3 runs 14 residues. Germline values: CDR1 ENHRY, CDR2 SYGVKD. This clonotype was seen a handful of times. Its antigen is unidentified. The sequenced sample was PBMCs or a T cell subset sorted from them (not recorded which). The receptor was derived from a man between 18 and 29 years old who had mild COVID-19 (a few samples of this study predate the infection). Cell type and time point are not known. The chain employs TRBV10-3 and TRBJ1-2, with 8 nucleotides matching TRBD1. The CDR3 bases are TGTGCCATCAGTTCCAGGGGGCTGGACTATGGCTACACCTTC. Amino acid sequence: CAISSRGLDYGYTF.